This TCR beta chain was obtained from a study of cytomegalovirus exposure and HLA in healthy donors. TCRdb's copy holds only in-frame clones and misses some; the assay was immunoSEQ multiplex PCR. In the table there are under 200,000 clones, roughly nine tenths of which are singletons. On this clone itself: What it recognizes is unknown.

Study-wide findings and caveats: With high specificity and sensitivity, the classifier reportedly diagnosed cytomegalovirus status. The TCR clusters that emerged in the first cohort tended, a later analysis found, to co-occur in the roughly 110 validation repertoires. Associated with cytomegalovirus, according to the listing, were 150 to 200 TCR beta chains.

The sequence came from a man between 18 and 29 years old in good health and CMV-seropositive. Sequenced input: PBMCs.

CDR3 DNA: TGTGCCAGCAGAGACAGGACTAGCGGGACTAGCACAGATACGCAGTATTTT. This encodes CASRDRTSGTSTDTQYF. The rearrangement uses TRBV11-2 and TRBJ2-3; TRBD2 agrees at 12 bases. The V and J ends lost 6 bases and 0 bases, in that order; junction bases with no gene match: 7. CDR3 length: 17 amino acids. Germline V CDR1 and CDR2: SGHAT, FQNNGV.